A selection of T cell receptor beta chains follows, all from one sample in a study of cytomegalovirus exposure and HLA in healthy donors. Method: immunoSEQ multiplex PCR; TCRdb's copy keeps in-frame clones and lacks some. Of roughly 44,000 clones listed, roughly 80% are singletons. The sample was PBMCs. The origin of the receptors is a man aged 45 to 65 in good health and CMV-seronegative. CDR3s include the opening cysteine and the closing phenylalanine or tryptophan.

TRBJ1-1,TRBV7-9,CASSSRQGLHTEAFF
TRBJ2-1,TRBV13,CASSSAGLEQFF
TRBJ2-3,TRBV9,CASSPNPGPDTQYF
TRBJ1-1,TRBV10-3,CAIRGAMNTEAFF
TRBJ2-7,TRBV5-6,CASSSDGLAYNEQYF
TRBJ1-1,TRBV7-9,CSSSRQVNTEAFF
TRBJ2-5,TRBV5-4,CASSLAQGETQYF
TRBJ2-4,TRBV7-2,CASSSTGGLAKNIQYF
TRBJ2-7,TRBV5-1,CASSRGTSGSYEQYF
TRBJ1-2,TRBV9,CASSARGQGAVGYTF
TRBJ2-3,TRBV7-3,CASSLGAGGIIDTQYF
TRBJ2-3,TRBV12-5,CASGPLGRTRLGGTDTQYF
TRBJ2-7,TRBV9,CASSLSQLGEQYF
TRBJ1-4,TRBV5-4,CASSKTGGTSEKLFF
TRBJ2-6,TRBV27,CASSFPVHRGQEVGANVLTF
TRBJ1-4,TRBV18,CASSRVQGADEKLFF